A single sample gave rise to the 25 T cell receptor beta chains below, sequenced in a study of regulatory T cells in long-lasting Graves disease. Building of the TCR beta libraries involved iRepertoire HTBI primers and Arm-PCR of CDR3 regions. One entry per CDR3 protein results from TCRdb running MiXCR on the multiplex PCR reads. The sample contains 400,000 or so distinct CDR3 sequences, 20% to 30% of which appear only once. Time point here: persistent/refractory GD, antithyroid drugs over 5 years with positive TRAb. Extracted RNA from PBMCs served as the source of the TCR library. The sample was peripheral blood mononuclear cells (PBMCs), taken when the disease was refractory, from a patient treated with antithyroid drugs. The receptors stem from a female donor with Graves disease.

The chain couples TRBV12-3 or TRBV12-4 to TRBJ1-5; D is possibly TRBD1 (6 bases). The V end was cut by 7 bases, the J end by 5 bases, with 15 bases between. This CDR3 has 14 residues. CDR3 region: CASTSGASDQPQHF. The CDR3 bases are TGTGCCAGCACCTCAGGGGCCTCGGATCAGCCCCAGCATTTT.

This clonotype appeared many times. This chain uses TRBV6-5 with TRBJ2-7, with a possible D match to TRBD1 (6 bases). Germline V lookup: CDR1 MNHEY, CDR2 SVGAGI. V dropped 0 bases and J dropped 4 bases, with 10 bases sitting between them. The CDR3 runs 14 residues. The CDR3 sequence: CASSYSTGVYEQYF. In DNA form, the CDR3 reads TGTGCCAGCAGTTACTCGACAGGAGTGTACGAGCAGTACTTC.

The rearrangement links TRBV19 to TRBJ2-3; D is unclear. The CDR3 consists of 15 residues. V gave up 5 bases and J gave up 2 bases, with 14 bases separating them. Germline-derived CDR1 and CDR2 are LNHDA and SQIVND (reference sequence). CDR3 in DNA: TGTGCCAGTAGTGCCTCCCGAGTCCCCACAGATACGCAGTATTTT. Residues: CASSASRVPTDTQYF.

This clonotype was seen only a few times. The chain carries TRBV28 and TRBJ1-3; D gene uncertain. Germline lookup yields CDR1 MDHEN and CDR2 SYDVKM. V lost 7 bases and J lost 0, with 10 bases in between. The CDR3 consists of 14 residues. CDR3 DNA: TGTGCCAGCATCTTAGGGAACTCTGGAAACACCATATATTTT. It yields the protein CASILGNSGNTIYF.

This clonotype has ten or more counts. The gene calls are TRBV5-1 and TRBJ1-1; D is ambiguous. Per the germline V gene, CDR1 is SGHRS and CDR2 is YFSETQ. CDR3 size: 14 residues. Trimming stripped 4 bases from V and 1 base from J, with 11 bases between. For the CDR3, the DNA is TGCGCCAGCAGCCGTCAAGGAGGGAACACTGAAGCTTTCTTT. It is translated as CASSRQGGNTEAFF.

J is TRBJ1-5 and V is TRBV5-1; D is unresolved. V lost 0 bases and J 3 bases, leaving 7 bases between the germline ends. This CDR3 is built from 14 residues. Germline CDR1 reads SGHRS; CDR2 reads YFSETQ. The CDR3 loop reads CASSLEGVNQPQHF. The CDR3 region has the DNA TGCGCCAGCAGCTTGGAAGGAGTCAATCAGCCCCAGCATTTT.

V is TRBV10-3 and J is TRBJ2-2, with 8 bases aligning to TRBD1. CDR3 length: 14 residues. J gave up 4 bases and V 4 bases, and 2 bases lay outside the gene matches. CDR1 and CDR2 from the germline V gene are ENHRY and SYGVKD. In nucleotides, the CDR3 is TGTGCCATCAGTGGAACAGGGGGCACCGGGGAGCTGTTTTTT. This sequence encodes CAISGTGGTGELFF.

This clonotype appeared a few times. Mismatch with germline at one junction end may stem from a read error. The gene calls are TRBV2 and TRBJ2-4, with 10 positions matching TRBD2. The CDR3 contains 15 residues. In germline, CDR1 is SNHLY, CDR2 FYNNEI. The CDR3 DNA reads as TGTGCCAGCAGGGAAGCGGGAGGGGCCAAAAACATTCAGTACTTC. This gives the protein CASREAGGAKNIQYF.

This clonotype came up many times. This rearrangement joins TRBV19 to TRBJ1-1; 7 positions agree with TRBD1. Germline assignment: CDR1 LNHDA and CDR2 SQIVND (reference sequence). This CDR3 comprises 12 residues. V trimming: 8 bases; J trimming: 4 bases; junction bases outside the gene matches: 4. CDR3 sequence: CASADRSTEAFF. The CDR3 nucleotides are TGTGCCAGTGCGGACAGGTCCACTGAAGCTTTCTTT.

This clonotype was detected a few times. V is TRBV11-2 and J is TRBJ1-5; 12 nucleotides line up with TRBD1. The V segment lost 5 bases and the J segment 5 bases; nucleotides outside the gene matches: 4. Germline assignment: CDR1 SGHAT and CDR2 FQNNGV. The CDR3 runs 15 residues. CDR3 residues: CASSPGTGGDQPQHF. DNA of the CDR3: TGTGCCAGCAGCCCAGGGACAGGGGGCGATCAGCCCCAGCATTTT. The full variable domain, completed using reference TRBV11-2 and TRBJ1-5, is EAGVAQSPRYKIIEKRQSVAFWCNPISGHATLYWYQQILGQGPKLLIQFQNNGVVDDSQLPKDRFSAERLKGVDSTLKIQPAKLEDSAVYLCASSPGTGGDQPQHFGDGTRLSIL.

This clonotype occurred many times. The J gene is TRBJ2-6, the V gene TRBV28; D possibly corresponds to TRBD1 (6 bases). Germline V lookup: CDR1 MDHEN, CDR2 SYDVKM. Trimming stripped 5 bases from V and 2 bases from J, with 10 bases between. CDR3 length: 15 residues. CDR3 DNA: TGTGCCAGCAGTGTTACAGGGCCTGGGGCCAACGTCCTGACTTTC. Its protein is CASSVTGPGANVLTF.

This clonotype was found many times. This CDR3 is CASSEEAGAGYEKLFF. The CDR3 DNA follows: TGTGCCAGCAGTGAAGAGGCGGGAGCGGGGTATGAAAAACTGTTTTTT. The chain uses TRBV2 and TRBJ1-4; no clear D gene. Germline values: CDR1 SNHLY, CDR2 FYNNEI. The CDR3 runs to 16 residues. Trimming took off 1 base at V and 6 bases at J, with 15 bases between the two ends.

The V call is TRBV9, the J call TRBJ2-5, with TRBD2 as a possible D gene (5 bases). CDR1 is SGDLS, CDR2 YYNGEE, per germline. This CDR3 is built from 16 residues. The V and J ends lost 6 bases and 5 bases respectively, with 23 bases between them. The CDR3 loop reads CASNRVSSRERETQYF. The CDR3 nucleotides are TGTGCCAGCAACCGAGTTTCGTCCCGGGAACGCGAGACCCAGTACTTC. The variable domain in full, completed from reference TRBV9 and TRBJ2-5, reads DSGVTQTPKHLITATGQRVTLRCSPRSGDLSVYWYQQSLDQGLQFLIQYYNGEERAKGNILERFSAQQFPDLHSELNLSSLELGDSALYFCASNRVSSRERETQYFGPGTRLLVL.

This clonotype was counted at least ten times. The V gene is TRBV2, the J gene TRBJ2-1; 13 nucleotides match TRBD2. The CDR3 contains 15 residues. V was clipped by 6 bases and J by 8 bases; unmatched bases: 7. Per the germline V gene, CDR1 is SNHLY and CDR2 is FYNNEI. Here the CDR3 reads CASRARTSGRYEQFF. The CDR3 DNA is TGTGCCAGCAGGGCCCGGACTAGCGGGAGATATGAGCAGTTCTTC.

This clonotype was counted only a few times. The gene calls are TRBV7-3 and TRBJ2-5; TRBD2 matches 7 bases. Germline loops: CDR1 SGHTA, CDR2 FQGTGA. Trimming at V came to 2 bases and at J to 4 bases, leaving 7 bases not matched to a gene. The CDR3 spans 15 residues. The CDR3 reads CASSLVGGPRETQYF. The CDR3 DNA is TGTGCCAGCAGCTTAGTGGGAGGGCCCAGAGAGACCCAGTACTTC.

The chain links TRBV27 to TRBJ2-7; no reliable D call. The CDR3 contains 14 residues. Trimming removed 0 bases at V and 4 bases at J, with 10 bases between. In germline, CDR1 is MNHEY, CDR2 SMNVEV (reference sequence). CDR3 in DNA: TGTGCCAGCAGTTTATCAGGGTCGGAATACGAGCAGTACTTC. The encoded protein is CASSLSGSEYEQYF.

CDR3 region: CASSFPGRMNYGYTF. CDR3 in DNA: TGTGCCAGCAGCTTTCCGGGACGGATGAACTATGGCTACACCTTC. This sequence joins TRBV7-2 and TRBJ1-2; possible D gene TRBD1, 5 bases. CDR1 is SGHTA and CDR2 is FQGNSA in the germline V gene. Between the trimmed V and J ends, which lost 3 bases and 2 bases, there was a span of 13 bases. The CDR3 loop spans 15 amino acids.

This clonotype has at least ten counts. The gene calls are TRBV2 and TRBJ2-7; 11 bases map to TRBD2. The CDR3 length is 15 residues. J was trimmed by 6 bases and V by 6 bases; bases with no gene match: 10. Germline-derived CDR1 and CDR2 are SNHLY and FYNNEI. The CDR3 bases are TGTGCCAGCAGAAACGGACTAGCGGGTATCAGCGAGCAGTACTTC. Translation: CASRNGLAGISEQYF.

There are a few counts of this clonotype. The conserved closing phenylalanine or tryptophan is absent in this CDR3, likely reflecting a read error. The CDR3 coding sequence is TGCAGTGCCGGCGGAGGTGTAAATTCACCCCTCCACCTT. Its protein is CSAGGGVNSPLHL. This chain links TRBV20-1 with TRBJ1-6; D is unresolved. V lost 6 bases and J 7 bases, leaving 13 bases between the germline ends. There are 13 residues in the CDR3. CDR1 DFQATT and CDR2 SNEGSKA come from the germline V gene (reference sequence).

Comment on this clonotype: This may stem from a read error, because a much larger clone lies one nucleotide away. The CDR3 reads CASSFGQMKNQPQHF. The CDR3 DNA reads as TGTGCCAGCAGTTTTGGCCAGATGAAAAATCAGCCCCAGCATTTT. The chain combines TRBV28 with TRBJ1-5; no reliable D call. Germline CDR1 MDHEN, CDR2 SYDVKM. Deletions cut 3 bases from V and 4 bases from J, with 13 bases between. CDR3 length: 15 amino acids.

CDR3 amino acids: CASSFGGRAADTQYF. CDR3 DNA sequence: TGTGCCAGCAGTTTTGGCGGGAGGGCCGCAGATACGCAGTATTTT. This chain joins TRBV28 and TRBJ2-3; 9 bases match TRBD2. This CDR3 region has 15 residues. From germline, CDR1 is MDHEN and CDR2 SYDVKM. Germline trimming cut 3 bases from V and 4 bases from J; bases unmatched to any gene: 5.

The genes are TRBV20-1 and TRBJ2-7, with TRBD2 matching 10 bases. This CDR3 contains 13 residues. The V segment lost 1 base and the J segment 6 bases; nucleotides outside the gene matches: 3. CDR1 is DFQATT and CDR2 is SNEGSKA in the germline V gene (reference sequence). In nucleotides, the CDR3 is TGCAGTGCTAGAGTAGCGGGAGGAGTCGAGCAGTACTTC. This codes for CSARVAGGVEQYF.

This clonotype was recorded many times. CDR3 sequence (DNA): TGTGCCAGCAGTTCCGGGGGGAACGGATCACCCCTCCACTTT. This encodes CASSSGGNGSPLHF. The rearrangement joins TRBV6-2 or TRBV6-3 to TRBJ1-6; D perhaps matches TRBD1 (5 bases). The CDR3 contains 14 residues. Trimming pared 4 bases from V and 10 bases from J, leaving 14 bases between. Germline CDR1 reads MNHEY; CDR2 reads SVGEGT.

This clonotype was counted only a few times. The gene calls are TRBV30 and TRBJ2-2, with 7 bases matching TRBD1. Germline CDR1 reads GTSNPN; CDR2 reads SVGIG (reference sequence). The CDR3 sequence is 15 residues long. Trimming took 3 bases from V and 0 from J; bases not matched to a gene: 4. This CDR3 is CAWRGQPPNTGELFF. The CDR3 bases are TGTGCCTGGAGGGGACAGCCACCGAACACCGGGGAGCTGTTTTTT.

The CDR3 DNA reads TGCAGTGCTAAAGGACCGGGGACGAGCTACGAGCAGTACTTC. This encodes CSAKGPGTSYEQYF. This chain links TRBV20-1 with TRBJ2-7; perhaps D is TRBD1 or TRBD2 (5 bases each). The CDR3 has 14 residues. V was trimmed by 4 bases and J by 3 bases, leaving 16 bases between them. Germline V lookup: CDR1 DFQATT, CDR2 SNEGSKA (reference sequence).